This record covers a single TCR beta chain. TCRdb reanalysed the multiplex PCR reads using MiXCR and keeps one entry per CDR3 protein. The sample contains around 230,000 distinct CDR3 sequences, approximately 36% of which appear only once. The data derive from a study of breast tumors, draining lymph nodes, adjacent tissues. Per germline, CDR1 SNHLY and CDR2 FYNNEI. Trimming took off 10 bases at V and 7 bases at J, with 16 bases between the two ends. CDR3 size: 12 residues. Axillary draining lymph nodes of breast cancer patients supplied the node samples. The material sequenced was axillary lymph node tissue. V and J are TRBV2 and TRBJ2-5; D is undetermined. The TCR sequence derives from a female donor with breast cancer. Some clones in this sample may be carry-over from other donors' samples. CDR3 sequence: CANSPESGTQYF. CDR3 coding DNA: TGTGCCAACTCCCCCGAATCTGGGACCCAGTACTTC.